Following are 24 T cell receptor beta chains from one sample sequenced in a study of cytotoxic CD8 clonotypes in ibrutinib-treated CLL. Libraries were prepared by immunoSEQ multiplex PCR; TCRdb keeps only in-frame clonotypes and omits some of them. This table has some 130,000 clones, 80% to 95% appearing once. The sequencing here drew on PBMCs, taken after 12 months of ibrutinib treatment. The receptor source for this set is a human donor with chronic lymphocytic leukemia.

The CDR3 here is CASSAGTTYNEQFF. The DNA for the CDR3 is TGTGCCAGCAGCGCCGGGACCACATACAATGAGCAGTTCTTC. The V and J genes are TRBV6-5 and TRBJ2-1; D may correspond to TRBD1 or TRBD2 (5 bases each). The CDR3 length is 14 residues. Trimming took off 6 bases at V and 4 bases at J, with 13 bases between the two ends. The V gene's germline CDR1 is MNHEY and CDR2 SVGAGI.

The chain's CDR3 is CASSQGTWYEQYF. In DNA, the CDR3 is TGCGCCAGCAGCCAAGGCACATGGTACGAGCAGTACTTC. The J gene is TRBJ2-7, the V gene TRBV4-3, with unresolved D. Germline V gives CDR1 LGHNA, CDR2 YSLEER. V dropped 1 base and J dropped 4 bases, with 8 bases sitting between them. CDR3 length: 13 amino acids.

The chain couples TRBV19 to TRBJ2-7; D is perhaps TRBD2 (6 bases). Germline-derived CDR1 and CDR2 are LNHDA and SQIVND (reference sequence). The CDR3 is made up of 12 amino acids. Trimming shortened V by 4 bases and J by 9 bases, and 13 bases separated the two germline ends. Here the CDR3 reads CASSSGMNGQYF. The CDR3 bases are TGTGCCAGTAGTAGCGGGATGAACGGGCAGTACTTC.

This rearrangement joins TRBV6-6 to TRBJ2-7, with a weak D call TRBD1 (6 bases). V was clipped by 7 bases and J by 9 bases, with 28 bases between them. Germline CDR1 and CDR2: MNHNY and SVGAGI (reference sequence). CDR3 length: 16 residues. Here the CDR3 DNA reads TGTGCCAGCACCCAAAAACCCCAGACAGGACTCCTCGGGCAGTACTTC. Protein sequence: CASTQKPQTGLLGQYF.

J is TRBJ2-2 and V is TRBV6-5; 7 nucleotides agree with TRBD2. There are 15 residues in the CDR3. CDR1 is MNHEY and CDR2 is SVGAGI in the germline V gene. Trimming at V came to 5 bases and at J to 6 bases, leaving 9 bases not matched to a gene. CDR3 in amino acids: CASSPAAGVAGELFF. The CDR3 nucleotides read TGTGCCAGCAGTCCCGCTGCGGGAGTGGCCGGGGAGCTGTTTTTT.

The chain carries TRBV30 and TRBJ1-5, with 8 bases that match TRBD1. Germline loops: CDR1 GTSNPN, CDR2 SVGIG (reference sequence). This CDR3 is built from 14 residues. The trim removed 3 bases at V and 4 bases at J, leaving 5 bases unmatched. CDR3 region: CAWSATGGNQPQHF. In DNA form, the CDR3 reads TGTGCCTGGAGCGCAACAGGGGGGAATCAGCCCCAGCATTTT.

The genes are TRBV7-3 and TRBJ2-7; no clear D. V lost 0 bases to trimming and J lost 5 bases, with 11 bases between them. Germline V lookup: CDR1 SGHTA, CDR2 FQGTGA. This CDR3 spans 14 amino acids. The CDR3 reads CASSLTFQSNEQYF. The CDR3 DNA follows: TGTGCCAGCAGCTTAACGTTCCAGAGCAACGAGCAGTACTTC.

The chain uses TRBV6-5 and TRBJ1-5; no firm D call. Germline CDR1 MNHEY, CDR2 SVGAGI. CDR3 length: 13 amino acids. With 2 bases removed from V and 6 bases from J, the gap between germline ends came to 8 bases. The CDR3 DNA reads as TGTGCCAGCAGTTACAGGGCATCTCAGCCCCAGCATTTT. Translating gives CASSYRASQPQHF.

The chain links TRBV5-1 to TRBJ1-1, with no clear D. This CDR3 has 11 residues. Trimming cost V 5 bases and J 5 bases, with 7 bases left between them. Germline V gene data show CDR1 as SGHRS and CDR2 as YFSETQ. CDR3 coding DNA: TGCGCCAGCAGGGCTGGGACTGAAGCTTTCTTT. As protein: CASRAGTEAFF.

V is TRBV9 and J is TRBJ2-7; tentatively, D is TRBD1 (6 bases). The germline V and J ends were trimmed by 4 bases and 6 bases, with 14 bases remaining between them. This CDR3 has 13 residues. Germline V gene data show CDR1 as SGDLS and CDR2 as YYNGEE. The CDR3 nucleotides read TGTGCCAGCAGCCCAGGGACACCTACCGAGCAGTACTTC. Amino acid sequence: CASSPGTPTEQYF.

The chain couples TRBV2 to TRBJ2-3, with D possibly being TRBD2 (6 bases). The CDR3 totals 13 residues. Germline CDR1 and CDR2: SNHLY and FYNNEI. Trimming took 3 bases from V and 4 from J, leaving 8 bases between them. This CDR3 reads CASSDWEADTQYF. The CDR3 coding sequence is TGTGCCAGCAGTGATTGGGAGGCAGATACGCAGTATTTT.

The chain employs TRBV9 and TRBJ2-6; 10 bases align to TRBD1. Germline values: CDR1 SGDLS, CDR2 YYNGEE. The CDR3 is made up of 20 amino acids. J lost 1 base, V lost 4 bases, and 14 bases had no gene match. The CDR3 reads CASSSLGRDRGLSGANVLTF. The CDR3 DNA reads TGTGCCAGCAGCTCCCTAGGGAGGGACAGGGGATTATCTGGGGCCAACGTCCTGACTTTC. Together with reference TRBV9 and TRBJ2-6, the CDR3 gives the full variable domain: DSGVTQTPKHLITATGQRVTLRCSPRSGDLSVYWYQQSLDQGLQFLIQYYNGEERAKGNILERFSAQQFPDLHSELNLSSLELGDSALYFCASSSLGRDRGLSGANVLTFGAGSRLTVL.

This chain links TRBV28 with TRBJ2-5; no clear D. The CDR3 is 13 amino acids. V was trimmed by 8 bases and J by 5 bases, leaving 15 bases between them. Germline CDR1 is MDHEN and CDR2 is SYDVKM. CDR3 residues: CASQGQLGETQYF. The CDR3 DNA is TGTGCCAGCCAAGGGCAGTTAGGGGAGACCCAGTACTTC.

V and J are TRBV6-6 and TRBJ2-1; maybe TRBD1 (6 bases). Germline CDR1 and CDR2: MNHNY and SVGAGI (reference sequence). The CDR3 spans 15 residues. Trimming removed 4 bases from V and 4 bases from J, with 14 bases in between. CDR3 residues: CASSSGTQTYNEQFF. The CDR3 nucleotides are TGTGCCAGCAGTTCCGGGACACAGACTTACAATGAGCAGTTCTTC.

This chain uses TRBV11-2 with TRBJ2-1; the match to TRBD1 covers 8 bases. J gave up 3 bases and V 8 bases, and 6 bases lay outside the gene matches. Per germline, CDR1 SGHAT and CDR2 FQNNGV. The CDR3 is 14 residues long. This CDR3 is CASDLGQGYNEQFF. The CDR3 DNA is TGTGCCAGCGACCTCGGACAGGGCTACAATGAGCAGTTCTTC.

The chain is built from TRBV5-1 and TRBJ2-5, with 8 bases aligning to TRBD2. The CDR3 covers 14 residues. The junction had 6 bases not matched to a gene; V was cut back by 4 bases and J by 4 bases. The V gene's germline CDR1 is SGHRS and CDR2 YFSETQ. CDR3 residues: CASSLSGSTETQYF. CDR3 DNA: TGCGCCAGCAGCCTGAGCGGGAGCACAGAGACCCAGTACTTC.

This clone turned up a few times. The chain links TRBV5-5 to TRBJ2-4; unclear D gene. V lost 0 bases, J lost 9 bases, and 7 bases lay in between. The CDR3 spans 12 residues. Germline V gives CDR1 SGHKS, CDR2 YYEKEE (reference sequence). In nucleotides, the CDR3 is TGTGCCAGCAGCTTGGATAGCAGCATTCAGTACTTC. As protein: CASSLDSSIQYF. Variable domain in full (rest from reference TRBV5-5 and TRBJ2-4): DAGVTQSPTHLIKTRGQQVTLRCSPISGHKSVSWYQQVLGQGPQFIFQYYEKEERGRGNFPDRFSARQFPNYSSELNVNALLLGDSALYLCASSLDSSIQYFGAGTRLSVL.

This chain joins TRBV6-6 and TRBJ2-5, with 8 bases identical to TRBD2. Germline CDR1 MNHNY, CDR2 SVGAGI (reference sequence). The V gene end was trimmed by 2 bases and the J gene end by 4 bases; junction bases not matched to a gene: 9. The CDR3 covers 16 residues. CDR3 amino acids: CASSYRRSGSSETQYF. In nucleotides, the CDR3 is TGTGCCAGCAGTTACCGTAGGAGCGGGAGCTCAGAGACCCAGTACTTC.

The CDR3 loop is CAISESGGDEQYF. CDR3 in DNA: TGTGCCATCAGTGAGTCAGGGGGGGACGAGCAGTACTTC. This chain uses TRBV10-3 with TRBJ2-7, with D tentatively TRBD2 (7 bases). V was shortened by 0 bases and J by 5 bases, with 8 bases between the two germline ends. The length of the CDR3 is 13 residues. CDR1 and CDR2 from the germline V gene are ENHRY and SYGVKD.

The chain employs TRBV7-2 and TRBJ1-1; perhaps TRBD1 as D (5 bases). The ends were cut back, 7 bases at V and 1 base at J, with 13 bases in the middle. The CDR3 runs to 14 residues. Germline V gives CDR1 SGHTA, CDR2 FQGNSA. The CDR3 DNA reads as TGTGCCAGCAACGCTTACGGGGCGAACACTGAAGCTTTCTTT. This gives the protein CASNAYGANTEAFF.

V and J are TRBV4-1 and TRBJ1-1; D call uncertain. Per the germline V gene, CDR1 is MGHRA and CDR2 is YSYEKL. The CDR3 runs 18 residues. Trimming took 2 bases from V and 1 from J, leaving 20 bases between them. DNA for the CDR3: TGCGCCAGCAGCCAAACCCCTTTAACACAACCGCCGAACACTGAAGCTTTCTTT. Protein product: CASSQTPLTQPPNTEAFF.

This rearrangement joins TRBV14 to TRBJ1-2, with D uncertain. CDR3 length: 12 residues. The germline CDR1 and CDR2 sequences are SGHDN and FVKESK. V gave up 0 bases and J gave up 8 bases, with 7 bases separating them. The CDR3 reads CASSQEAKGYTF. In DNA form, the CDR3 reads TGTGCCAGCAGCCAAGAAGCGAAGGGCTACACCTTC.

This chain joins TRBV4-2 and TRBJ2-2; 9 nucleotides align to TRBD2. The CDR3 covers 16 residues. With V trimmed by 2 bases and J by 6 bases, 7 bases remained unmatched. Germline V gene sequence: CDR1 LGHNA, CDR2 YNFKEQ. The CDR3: CASSQTRLAAPGELFF. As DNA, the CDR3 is TGTGCCAGCAGCCAAACCCGACTAGCGGCCCCCGGGGAGCTGTTTTTT.

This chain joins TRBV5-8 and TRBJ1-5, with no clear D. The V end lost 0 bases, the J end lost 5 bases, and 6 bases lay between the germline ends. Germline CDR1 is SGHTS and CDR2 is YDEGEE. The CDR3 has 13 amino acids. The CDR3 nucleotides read TGTGCCAGCAGCTTGGTCAGCGATCAGCCCCAGCATTTT. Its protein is CASSLVSDQPQHF.